This TCR beta chain was sequenced during a study of blood T cell repertoires in COVID-19. The germline CDR1 and CDR2 sequences are LGHNA and YSLEER. V was pared by 4 bases and J by 4 bases, with 11 bases between. This CDR3 is 13 amino acids long. Repertoires were generated with immunoSEQ multiplex PCR, while TCRdb's copy carries only in-frame clones and drops some. The sample shows some 230,000 clones, 70% to 90% of them seen only once. The TCR sequence derives from a man aged 25 to 40 who had recovered from COVID-19. The sample comprised peripheral blood. The chain has TRBV4-3 and TRBJ2-7, with a weak D call TRBD1 (6 bases). Here the CDR3 DNA reads TGCGCCAGCAGCCTCGACAGGCCATACGAGCAGTACTTC. Its protein product is CASSLDRPYEQYF.